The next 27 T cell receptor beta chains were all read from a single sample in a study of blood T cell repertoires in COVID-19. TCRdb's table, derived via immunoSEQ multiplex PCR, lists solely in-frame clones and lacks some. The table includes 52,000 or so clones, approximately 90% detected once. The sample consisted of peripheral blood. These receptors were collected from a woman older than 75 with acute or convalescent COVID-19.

The CDR3, as DNA: TGCGCCAGCAACGGCCCTGGACAGGGGGCGGCAAAACTGTTTTTT. Protein: CASNGPGQGAAKLFF. This sequence joins TRBV4-1 and TRBJ1-4, with 11 positions matching TRBD1. This CDR3 is 15 amino acids long. J gave up 10 bases and V 7 bases, and 11 bases lay outside the gene matches. CDR1 is MGHRA and CDR2 is YSYEKL in the germline V gene.

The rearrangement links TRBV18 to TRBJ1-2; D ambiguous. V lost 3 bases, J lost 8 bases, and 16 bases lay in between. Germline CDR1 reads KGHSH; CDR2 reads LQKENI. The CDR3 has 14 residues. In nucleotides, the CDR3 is TGTGCCAGCTCACCTGATACAAAGAGAGGGGGCTACACCTTC. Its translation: CASSPDTKRGGYTF.

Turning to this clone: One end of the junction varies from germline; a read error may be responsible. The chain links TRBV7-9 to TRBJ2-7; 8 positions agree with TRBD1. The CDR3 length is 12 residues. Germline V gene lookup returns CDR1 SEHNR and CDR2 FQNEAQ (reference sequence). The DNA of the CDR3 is TGTGCCAGCAGCTTTACGACAGGGGCCGTCATCTTC. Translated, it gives CASSFTTGAVIF.

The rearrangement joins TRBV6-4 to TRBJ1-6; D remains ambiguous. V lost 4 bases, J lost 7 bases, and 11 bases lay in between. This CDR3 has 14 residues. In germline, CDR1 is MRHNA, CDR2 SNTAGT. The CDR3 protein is CASSVDGGNSPLHF. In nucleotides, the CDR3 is TGTGCCAGCAGTGTTGACGGCGGCAATTCACCCCTCCACTTT.

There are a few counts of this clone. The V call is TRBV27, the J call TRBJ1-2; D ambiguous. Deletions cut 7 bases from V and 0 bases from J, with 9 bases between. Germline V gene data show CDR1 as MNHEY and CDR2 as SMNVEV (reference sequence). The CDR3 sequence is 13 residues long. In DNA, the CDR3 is TGTGCCAGCACCCCCTCCCCTAACTATGGCTACACCTTC. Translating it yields CASTPSPNYGYTF.

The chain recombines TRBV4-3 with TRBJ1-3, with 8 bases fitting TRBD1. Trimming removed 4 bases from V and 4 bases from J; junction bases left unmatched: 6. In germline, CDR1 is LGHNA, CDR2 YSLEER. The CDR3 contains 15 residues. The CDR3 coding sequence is TGCGCCAGCAGCCTACAGGGGGGCGGCGGAAACACCATATATTTT. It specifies CASSLQGGGGNTIYF.

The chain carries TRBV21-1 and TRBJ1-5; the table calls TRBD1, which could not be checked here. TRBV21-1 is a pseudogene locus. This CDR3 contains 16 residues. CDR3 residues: CASSKNREIANQPQHF. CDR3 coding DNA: TGTGCCAGCAGCAAAAACAGGGAAATAGCAAATCAGCCCCAGCATTTT.

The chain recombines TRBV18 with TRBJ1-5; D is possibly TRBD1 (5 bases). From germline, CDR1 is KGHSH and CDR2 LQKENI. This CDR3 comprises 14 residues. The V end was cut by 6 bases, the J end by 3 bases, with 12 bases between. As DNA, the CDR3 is TGTGCCAGCTCGCCGGCGACAGTCAATCAGCCCCAGCATTTT. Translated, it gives CASSPATVNQPQHF.

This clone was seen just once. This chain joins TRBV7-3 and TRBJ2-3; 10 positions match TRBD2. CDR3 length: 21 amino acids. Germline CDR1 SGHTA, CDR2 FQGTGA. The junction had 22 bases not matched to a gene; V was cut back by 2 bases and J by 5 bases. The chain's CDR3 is CASSLFPSPLSLAGEGDTQYF. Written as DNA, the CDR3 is TGTGCCAGCAGCTTATTTCCGAGTCCGTTATCCCTAGCGGGGGAAGGAGATACGCAGTATTTT.

The CDR3 nucleotides are TGTGCCAGCTCACCCATACTAGGAACGGCCGGGGAGCTGTTTTTT. Translation: CASSPILGTAGELFF. The rearrangement links TRBV18 to TRBJ2-2; possible D gene TRBD2, 5 bases. CDR3 size: 15 residues. V was cut by 3 bases and J by 6 bases, with 14 bases left in between. Germline loops: CDR1 KGHSH, CDR2 LQKENI.

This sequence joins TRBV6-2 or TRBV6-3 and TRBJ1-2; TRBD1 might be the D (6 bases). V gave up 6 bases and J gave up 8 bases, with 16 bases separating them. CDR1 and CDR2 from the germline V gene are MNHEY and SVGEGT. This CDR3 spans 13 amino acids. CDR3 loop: CASSPAGASGYTF. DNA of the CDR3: TGTGCCAGCAGCCCGGCGGGGGCCTCGGGCTACACCTTC.

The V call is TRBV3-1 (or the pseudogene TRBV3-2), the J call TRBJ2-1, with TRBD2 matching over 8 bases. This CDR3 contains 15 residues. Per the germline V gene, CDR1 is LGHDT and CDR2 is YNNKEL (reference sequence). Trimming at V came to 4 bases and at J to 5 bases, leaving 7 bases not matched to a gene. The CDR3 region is CASSPIAGSHNEQFF. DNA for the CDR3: TGTGCCAGCAGCCCGATAGCGGGAAGTCACAATGAGCAGTTCTTC.

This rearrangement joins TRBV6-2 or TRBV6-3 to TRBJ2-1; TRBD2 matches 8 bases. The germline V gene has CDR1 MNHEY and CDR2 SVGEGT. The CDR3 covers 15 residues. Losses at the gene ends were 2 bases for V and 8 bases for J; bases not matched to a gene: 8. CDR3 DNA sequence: TGTGCCAGCAGTTACGGTGGTAGCGGGACCCATGAGCAGTTCTTC. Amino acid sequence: CASSYGGSGTHEQFF.

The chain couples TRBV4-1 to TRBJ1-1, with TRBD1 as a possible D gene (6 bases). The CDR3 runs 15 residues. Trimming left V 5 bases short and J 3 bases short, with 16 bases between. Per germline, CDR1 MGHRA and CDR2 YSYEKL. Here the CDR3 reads CASSNREGVDTEAFF. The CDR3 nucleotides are TGCGCCAGCAGCAACAGGGAAGGGGTTGACACTGAAGCTTTCTTT.

The CDR3, as DNA: TGTGCCAGCAGCCAAAACCCCAGGGGGTCCAATGAGCAGTTCTTC. Translating gives CASSQNPRGSNEQFF. V usage is TRBV3-1 (or the pseudogene TRBV3-2) and J usage is TRBJ2-1; 7 bases agree with TRBD1. From germline, CDR1 is LGHDT and CDR2 YNNKEL (reference sequence). The CDR3 covers 15 residues. V shed 2 bases and J 6 bases; nucleotides not matched to a gene: 7.

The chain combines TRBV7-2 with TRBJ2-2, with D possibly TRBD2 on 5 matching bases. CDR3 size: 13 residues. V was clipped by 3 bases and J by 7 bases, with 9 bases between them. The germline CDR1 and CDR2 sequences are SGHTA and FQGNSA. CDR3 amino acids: CASSFLAVGELFF. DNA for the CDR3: TGTGCCAGCAGCTTTCTAGCTGTCGGGGAGCTGTTTTTT.

CDR3 bases: TGTGCCAGCAGCTTGGTAGCGGTGGATTACCTAAATGGCTACACCTTC. This translates into CASSLVAVDYLNGYTF. J is TRBJ1-2 and V is TRBV5-4; D is undetermined. Germline assignment: CDR1 SGHNT and CDR2 YYREEE (reference sequence). CDR3 length equals 16 residues. The V end was cut by 0 bases, the J end by 6 bases, with 18 bases between.

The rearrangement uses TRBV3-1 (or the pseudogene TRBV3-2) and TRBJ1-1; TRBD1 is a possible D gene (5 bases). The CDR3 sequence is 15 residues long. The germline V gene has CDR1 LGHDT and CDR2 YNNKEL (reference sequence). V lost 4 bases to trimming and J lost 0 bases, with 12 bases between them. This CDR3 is CASSPRALLNTEAFF. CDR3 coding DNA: TGTGCCAGCAGCCCCAGGGCCCTATTGAACACTGAAGCTTTCTTT.

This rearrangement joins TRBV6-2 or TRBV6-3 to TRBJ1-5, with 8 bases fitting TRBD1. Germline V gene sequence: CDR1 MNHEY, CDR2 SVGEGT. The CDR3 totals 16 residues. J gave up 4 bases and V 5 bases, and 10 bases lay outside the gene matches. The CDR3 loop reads CASSRNGQGGNQPQHF. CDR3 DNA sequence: TGTGCCAGCAGTCGTAACGGACAGGGAGGTAATCAGCCCCAGCATTTT.

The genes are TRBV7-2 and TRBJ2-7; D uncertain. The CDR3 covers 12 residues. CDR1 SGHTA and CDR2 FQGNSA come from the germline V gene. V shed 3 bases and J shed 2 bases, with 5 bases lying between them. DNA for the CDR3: TGTGCCAGCAGCTTTAGTACCTACGAGCAGTACTTC. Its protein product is CASSFSTYEQYF.

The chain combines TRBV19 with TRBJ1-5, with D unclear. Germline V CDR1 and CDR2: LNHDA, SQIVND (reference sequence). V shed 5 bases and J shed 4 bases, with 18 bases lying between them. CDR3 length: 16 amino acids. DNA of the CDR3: TGTGCCAGTAGTCCCCCGTTCCAGGTTGGTAATCAGCCCCAGCATTTT. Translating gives CASSPPFQVGNQPQHF.

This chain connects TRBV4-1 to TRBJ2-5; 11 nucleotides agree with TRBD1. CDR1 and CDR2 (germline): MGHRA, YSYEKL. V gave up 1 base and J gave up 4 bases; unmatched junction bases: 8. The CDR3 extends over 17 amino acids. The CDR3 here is CASSQALDRGHAETQYF. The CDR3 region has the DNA TGCGCCAGCAGCCAAGCATTGGACAGGGGGCACGCAGAGACCCAGTACTTC.

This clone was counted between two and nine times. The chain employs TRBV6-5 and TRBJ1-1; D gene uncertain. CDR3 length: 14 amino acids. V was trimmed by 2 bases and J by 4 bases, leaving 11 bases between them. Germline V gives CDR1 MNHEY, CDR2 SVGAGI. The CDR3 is CASSYVGSGTEAFF. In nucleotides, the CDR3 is TGTGCCAGCAGTTACGTAGGGAGTGGCACTGAAGCTTTCTTT.

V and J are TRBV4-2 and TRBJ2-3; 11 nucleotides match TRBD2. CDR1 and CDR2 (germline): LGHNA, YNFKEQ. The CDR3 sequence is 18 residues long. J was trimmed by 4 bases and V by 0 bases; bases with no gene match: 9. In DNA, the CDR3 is TGTGCCAGCAGCCAAGATGTGACTAGCGGGGCCCGGGCAGATACGCAGTATTTT. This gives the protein CASSQDVTSGARADTQYF.

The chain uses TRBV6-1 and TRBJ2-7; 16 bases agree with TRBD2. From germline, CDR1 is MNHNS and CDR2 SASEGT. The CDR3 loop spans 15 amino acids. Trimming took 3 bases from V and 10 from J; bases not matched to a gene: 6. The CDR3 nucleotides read TGTGCCAGCAGTGACCCCGGGACTAGCGGGAGGGCTCAGTACTTC. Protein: CASSDPGTSGRAQYF.

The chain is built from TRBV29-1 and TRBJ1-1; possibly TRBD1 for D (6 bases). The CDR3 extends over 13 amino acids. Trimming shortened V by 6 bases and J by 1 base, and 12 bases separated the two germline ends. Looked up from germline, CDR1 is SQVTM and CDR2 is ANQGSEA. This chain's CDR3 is CSVSGQQNTEAFF. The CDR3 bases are TGCAGCGTCTCAGGACAGCAGAACACTGAAGCTTTCTTT.

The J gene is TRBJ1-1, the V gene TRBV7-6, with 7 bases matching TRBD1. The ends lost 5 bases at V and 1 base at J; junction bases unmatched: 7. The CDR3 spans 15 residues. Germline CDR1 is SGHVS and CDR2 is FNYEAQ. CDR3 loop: CASSPRTGANTEAFF. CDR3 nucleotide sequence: TGTGCCAGCAGCCCGAGAACAGGGGCGAACACTGAAGCTTTCTTT.